These T cell receptor beta chains were read from a single sample in a study of blood T cells in healthy people across ages. TCRdb re-derived calls from the 5' RACE reads in MiXCR, one entry per CDR3 protein. In the table there are about 1,600,000 distinct CDR3 sequences, roughly 45% of which are singletons. The material sequenced was blood. The receptor set was obtained from a woman aged 18-29 years in good health. Each CDR3 is given with its conserved first and last residue. Each record gives: D gene, CDR3 length, clone size, J gene, V gene, CDR3 DNA, CDR3 protein. The D gene is left open where the match is weak. Some rows mark clone size as missing; the rest say once, few, many or name a class of expanded clone.

- | 13 | few | TRBJ2-1 | TRBV18 | TGTGCCAGCGCTCGGGACTGGTACAATGAGCAGTTCTTC | CASARDWYNEQFF
- | 17 | few | TRBJ2-7 | TRBV5-1 | TGCGCCAGCAGCTTGGGCCGGGGGACAGACGTCTCCTACGAGCAGTACTTC | CASSLGRGTDVSYEQYF
- | 14 | - | TRBJ1-1 | TRBV30 | TGTGCCTGGAGTCCCCTCGCGGTAAACACTGAAGCTTTCTTT | CAWSPLAVNTEAFF
TRBD2 | 16 | - | TRBJ2-3 | TRBV7-2 | TGTGCCAGCAGCTTAGCGCGGACTAGCGGCACAGATACGCAGTATTTT | CASSLARTSGTDTQYF
TRBD1 | 14 | - | TRBJ1-1 | TRBV5-1 | TGCGCCAGCATCCTCGGACAGGGGGACACTGAAGCTTTCTTT | CASILGQGDTEAFF
TRBD1 | 16 | - | TRBJ2-5 | TRBV7-6 | TGTGCCAGCAGCACCGGGACAGGGGCTTCTCGGGAGACCCAGTACTTC | CASSTGTGASRETQYF
- | 17 | - | TRBJ2-2 | TRBV7-2 | TGTGCCAGCAGCTTAGATTTGGCGGAGGCGAACACCGGGGAGCTGTTTTTT | CASSLDLAEANTGELFF
TRBD2 | 14 | - | TRBJ2-3 | TRBV6-5 | TGTGCCAGCAGTTACGGGAGGGCCACAGATACGCAGTATTTT | CASSYGRATDTQYF
TRBD1 | 14 | - | TRBJ1-2 | TRBV3-1 | TGTGCCAGCAGCCGACGGGACAGGGGGCCTGGCTACACCTTC | CASSRRDRGPGYTF
- | 12 | few | TRBJ2-7 | TRBV29-1 | TGCAGCGTTGAAGTGCCTGGATACGAGCAGTACTTC | CSVEVPGYEQYF
TRBD2 | 14 | many | TRBJ2-2 | TRBV29-1 | TGCAGCGCGAGGACTAGCGGGAGGGCCGGGGAGCTGTTTTTT | CSARTSGRAGELFF
TRBD1 | 17 | few | TRBJ2-3 | TRBV4-1 | TGCGCCAGCAGCCAAGCCCGGGACAGCTCTAGCACAGATACGCAGTATTTT | CASSQARDSSSTDTQYF
TRBD1 | 15 | once | TRBJ1-2 | TRBV20-1 | TGCAGTGCTAGCTTGACAGGGGAGCCTGTCGAAGGCTACACCTTC | CSASLTGEPVEGYTF
TRBD2 | 15 | - | TRBJ2-7 | TRBV3-1 | TGTGCCAGCAGCCAGGCGGGAGATCTCGGCTACGAGCAGTACTTC | CASSQAGDLGYEQYF
- | 13 | many | TRBJ2-1 | TRBV7-2 | TGTGCCAGCAGCTTGGGACGGATCAATGAGCAGTTCTTC | CASSLGRINEQFF
TRBD2 | 12 | - | TRBJ2-1 | TRBV7-9 | TGTGCCAGCAGCCCCTTAGCGGGCCTGCAGTTCTTC | CASSPLAGLQFF
- | 16 | - | TRBJ2-5 | TRBV6-5 | TGTGCCAGCAGTTACTCCCAGGGAGGGGGCCAAGAGACCCAGTACTTC | CASSYSQGGGQETQYF
TRBD1 | 15 | - | TRBJ1-4 | TRBV27 | TGTGCCAGCAGTTCCAGGGGGCTAACTAATGAAAAACTGTTTTTT | CASSSRGLTNEKLFF
- | 18 | - | TRBJ2-1 | TRBV20-1 | TGCAGTGCCGGGGGTCCGGTAGCGGGACAGAGCTCCTACAATGAGCAGTTCTTC | CSAGGPVAGQSSYNEQFF
TRBD2 | 15 | - | TRBJ2-3 | TRBV28 | TGTGCCAGCAGGACGAGTGGGGGGGATAGAGATACGCAGTATTTT | CASRTSGGDRDTQYF
TRBD2 | 14 | - | TRBJ2-5 | TRBV7-2 | TGTGCCAGCAGCTTTAGCGGGGCCTCGGGGACCCAGTACTTC | CASSFSGASGTQYF
- | 14 | few | TRBJ2-5 | TRBV6-6 | TGTGCCAGCACCGGACAGTTTCTCAGGGAGACCCAGTACTTC | CASTGQFLRETQYF
- | 13 | once | TRBJ1-2 | TRBV6-5 | TGTGCCAGCAGCCGACAGGTCAGGGGTGGCTACACCTTC | CASSRQVRGGYTF
- | 15 | - | TRBJ2-5 | TRBV27 | TGTGCCAGCAGTTTTTCAGGGGCAGGGGAAGAGACCCAGTACTTC | CASSFSGAGEETQYF
- | 14 | - | TRBJ1-1 | TRBV6-2/TRBV6-3 | TGTGCCAGCAGTTACTCGAGGGGGGACACTGAAGCTTTCTTT | CASSYSRGDTEAFF
- | 14 | few | TRBJ2-7 | TRBV6-1 | TGTGCCAGCAGTGAAAACTGGGGGGCCTACGAGCAGTACTTC | CASSENWGAYEQYF
- | 13 | many | TRBJ1-2 | TRBV27 | TGTGCCAGCAGTTTATCCCGACAACGGAGCTACACCTTC | CASSLSRQRSYTF
- | 15 | few | TRBJ2-7 | TRBV6-2/TRBV6-3 | TGTGCCAGCAGTTACTCCATCCTGGGGTCGGGGGAGCAGTACTTC | CASSYSILGSGEQYF
TRBD1 | 14 | few | TRBJ2-7 | TRBV2 | TGTGCCAGCAGGGGGACAGGGGGCGTCTACGAGCAGTACTTC | CASRGTGGVYEQYF
- | 12 | - | TRBJ1-1 | TRBV2 | TGTGCCGAGAGGGGCTTGAACACTGAAGCTTTCTTT | CAERGLNTEAFF
TRBD1 | 13 | once | TRBJ1-1 | TRBV20-1 | TGCAGTGCCAAACAGGGGGCGGGCACTGAAGCTTTCTTT | CSAKQGAGTEAFF
- | 15 | many | TRBJ1-2 | TRBV6-1 | TGTGCCAGCAGACGAGCCCTGGCCGGCGACTATGGCTACACCTTC | CASRRALAGDYGYTF
TRBD2 | 16 | - | TRBJ2-7 | TRBV30 | TGTGCCTGGAGTAGGCTCTGGACTAGCGGGATTTACGAGCAGTACTTC | CAWSRLWTSGIYEQYF
TRBD1 | 16 | few | TRBJ1-4 | TRBV6-6 | TGTGCCAGCAGCCCCGGGACAGGATCAACTAATGAAAAACTGTTTTTT | CASSPGTGSTNEKLFF
- | 13 | - | TRBJ2-7 | TRBV10-1 | TGCGCCAGCAGTGAACAGAGGGCCGGCGAGCAGTACTTC | CASSEQRAGEQYF
TRBD2 | 18 | few | TRBJ2-7 | TRBV4-2 | TGTGCAAGCAGCCAAGGCGGACTAGGGTTCTCGGCTACGAAAGAGCAGTACTTC | CASSQGGLGFSATKEQYF
TRBD1 | 14 | - | TRBJ2-3 | TRBV6-1 | TGTGCCAGCACTTCGGGACAGGATTCAGATACGCAGTATTTT | CASTSGQDSDTQYF
- | 16 | - | TRBJ2-5 | TRBV10-3 | TGTGCCATCAGGGCCAGCGGCCAGGGGCTTAGCAATGAGCAGTACTTC | CAIRASGQGLSNEQYF
TRBD2 | 14 | few | TRBJ2-3 | TRBV20-1 | TGCAGTGCTAGCGTGGGACTAGCGACAGATACGCAGTATTTT | CSASVGLATDTQYF
TRBD1 | 15 | - | TRBJ2-2 | TRBV9 | TGTGCCAGCAGCCTCGACGACAGGGGGCCCGGGGAGCTGTTTTTT | CASSLDDRGPGELFF
TRBD2 | 17 | few | TRBJ2-1 | TRBV6-1 | TGTGCCAGCACCATCAAGACTAGCGGAACCTCCTACAATGAGCAGTTCTTC | CASTIKTSGTSYNEQFF
TRBD2 | 18 | few | TRBJ2-3 | TRBV20-1 | TGCAGTGCTAGGGACGGAAGAGCCGGGACTAGCGGCACAGATACGCAGTATTTT | CSARDGRAGTSGTDTQYF
TRBD1 | 15 | - | TRBJ2-1 | TRBV2 | TGTGCCAGCAGTGAAAACAGGGGGGCGAACAATGAGCAGTTCTTC | CASSENRGANNEQFF
TRBD2 | 16 | - | TRBJ2-3 | TRBV11-2 | TGTGCCAGCAGCTCTGGGCTGAGCGGGAGCGCAGATACGCAGTATTTT | CASSSGLSGSADTQYF
- | 13 | - | TRBJ2-7 | TRBV7-9 | TGTGCCAGCAGCCGACCACTTTCCTTCGAGCAGTACTTC | CASSRPLSFEQYF
- | 15 | - | TRBJ2-5 | TRBV6-5 | TGTGCCAGCAGTCGCGATCAATCCCTTAGGGATGAGCAGTACTTC | CASSRDQSLRDEQYF
- | 14 | few | TRBJ2-5 | TRBV5-1 | TGCGCCAGCAATCAGATGACCAAGAAAGAGACCCAGTACTTC | CASNQMTKKETQYF
- | 16 | - | TRBJ2-4 | TRBV20-1 | TGCAGTGCTAGACCCGGCGGCGGGGTGGCCAAAAACATTCAGTACTTC | CSARPGGGVAKNIQYF
TRBD1 | 15 | - | TRBJ1-2 | TRBV2 | TGTGCCAGCAGTGATCAGGGGCGACAGGGGACTGGCTACACCTTC | CASSDQGRQGTGYTF
- | 14 | few | TRBJ2-5 | TRBV25-1 | TGTGCCAGCAGTGAAAAGCGGCCCCAAGAGACCCAGTACTTC | CASSEKRPQETQYF
- | 16 | - | TRBJ2-3 | TRBV7-2 | TGTGCCAGCAGCCCTTGGGGCGCCGTTAGCACAGATACGCAGTATTTT | CASSPWGAVSTDTQYF
- | 16 | few | TRBJ1-2 | TRBV28 | TGTGCCAGCAGTTTACCCCAAACCGGGACGCGGTATGGCTACACCTTC | CASSLPQTGTRYGYTF
- | 12 | - | TRBJ2-7 | TRBV2 | TGTGCCAGCAGTGAATGGTCCTACGAGCAGTACTTC | CASSEWSYEQYF
- | 11 | once | TRBJ1-2 | TRBV30 | TGTGCCTGGACGGCTTACTATGGCTACACCTTC | CAWTAYYGYTF
- | 16 | - | TRBJ2-2 | TRBV7-3 | TGTGCCAGCAGCTCCGCCCGGGGGCTGGACACCGGGGAGCTGTTTTTT | CASSSARGLDTGELFF
TRBD2 | 16 | - | TRBJ2-3 | TRBV27 | TGTGCCAGCAGTTTACATTTTAGCGGGGGTGGGGATACGCAGTATTTT | CASSLHFSGGGDTQYF
TRBD2 | 14 | - | TRBJ2-1 | TRBV2 | TGTGCCAGCCGACTAGCGGGAGTAAACAATGAGCAGTTCTTC | CASRLAGVNNEQFF
- | 13 | - | TRBJ2-3 | TRBV9 | TGTGCCAGCAGCGTAGCGGAGGCAGATACGCAGTATTTT | CASSVAEADTQYF
TRBD2 | 15 | few | TRBJ2-1 | TRBV20-1 | TGCAGTGCTAGACCCACTAGCGGGGCCTACAATGAGCAGTTCTTC | CSARPTSGAYNEQFF
- | 16 | - | TRBJ1-2 | TRBV11-2 | TGTGCCAGCGGCTCACCTCAGGGAAATATTTACTATGGCTACACCTTC | CASGSPQGNIYYGYTF